The table lists the clone carrying this TCR beta chain with many counts. The antigen remains undetermined. This sample is drawn from a study of CD8 T cells in ankylosing spondylitis. Notes on the study in general: Enrichment of disease-linked clones was reportedly significant in matched ankylosing spondylitis synovial fluid.

TCRdb reanalysed the 5' RACE reads using MiXCR and keeps one entry per CDR3 protein. The sample shows some 180,000 distinct CDR3 sequences, 15% to 20% of them seen only once. J was trimmed by 8 bases and V by 3 bases; bases with no gene match: 3. Per germline, CDR1 LGHDT and CDR2 YNNKEL (reference sequence). This CDR3 contains 14 residues. The TCR sequence derives from a male donor aged 10 to 35 with ankylosing spondylitis or in good health (not recorded which). The chain has TRBV3-1 and TRBJ1-4; 10 bases map to TRBD1. What was sequenced was blood, either unsorted or a sorted T cell fraction (not recorded which). In DNA form, the CDR3 reads TGTGCCAGCAGCCAGTGGACAGGGGGGGAAAAACTGTTTTTT. Encoded protein: CASSQWTGGEKLFF.